The clone carrying this T cell receptor (beta chain) was recorded at least ten times. This sample was included in a study of T-cell reconstitution after alpha-beta-depleted transplantation in children. CDR3 length equals 14 residues. Germline-derived CDR1 and CDR2 are SQVTM and ANQGSEA. Trimming stripped 6 bases from V and 1 base from J, with 12 bases between. The TCRbeta library incorporated unique molecular identifiers. MiXCR, run by TCRdb on the PCR reads, gives a single entry per CDR3 protein. The sample has approximately 83,000 distinct CDR3 sequences; 12% are singletons. Material: PBMCs from the stem cell graft donor, obtained from the stem cell graft. The source of this sequence is a human donor who donated a stem cell graft to a child with inherited bone marrow failure. The rearrangement joins TRBV29-1 to TRBJ1-4; possible D gene TRBD1, 6 bases. Here the CDR3 reads CSVRGGVTNEKLFF. CDR3 in DNA: TGCAGCGTCCGAGGGGGTGTAACTAATGAAAAACTGTTTTTT.